One sample yielded the 23 T cell receptor beta chains listed below, sequenced in a study of blood T cells in healthy people across ages. Through a sample-barcoded 5' primer and a J-beta primer mix, a second PCR was run for roughly 7 to 12 cycles. TCRdb redid the calling of the 5' RACE reads with MiXCR, one entry per CDR3 protein. The sample yields roughly 1,500,000 distinct CDR3 sequences, 42% seen once. The source material was blood. These receptors came from a woman aged 18-29 years in good health.

This clonotype was seen more than once but under ten times. This sequence joins TRBV12-3 or TRBV12-4 and TRBJ1-2; 11 positions match TRBD1. The V and J ends lost 5 bases and 5 bases, in that order; junction bases with no gene match: 4. This CDR3 region has 14 residues. The CDR3 DNA reads as TGTGCCAGCAGTGGGACAGGGGGAGTGTATGGCTACACCTTC. This sequence encodes CASSGTGGVYGYTF.

V usage is TRBV11-2 and J usage is TRBJ2-5; the D call may be TRBD1 or TRBD2 (6 bases each). Trimming pared 2 bases from V and 11 bases from J, leaving 24 bases between. The CDR3 is 16 residues long. CDR1 SGHAT and CDR2 FQNNGV come from the germline V gene. CDR3 in amino acids: CASSLSWGAGYNEQYF. The DNA of the CDR3 is TGTGCCAGCAGCTTATCATGGGGGGCTGGTTACAATGAGCAGTACTTC.

In this sample, this clonotype turned up a few times. This chain uses TRBV20-1 with TRBJ2-3; 9 positions agree with TRBD1. The germline CDR1 and CDR2 sequences are DFQATT and SNEGSKA (reference sequence). V lost 4 bases, J lost 2 bases, and 10 bases stayed unmatched. This CDR3 contains 16 residues. As DNA, the CDR3 is TGCAGTGCTACAGGGAGCCGGGACAGGGCCACAGATACGCAGTATTTT. The encoded protein is CSATGSRDRATDTQYF.

The chain joins TRBV5-1 to TRBJ1-1; TRBD1 might be the D (6 bases). The germline gives CDR1 SGHRS, CDR2 YFSETQ. V was cut by 7 bases and J by 2 bases, with 15 bases left in between. This CDR3 has 14 residues. The CDR3 here is CASSQGGYNTEAFF. DNA for the CDR3: TGCGCCAGCTCCCAAGGGGGTTATAACACTGAAGCTTTCTTT.

This chain uses TRBV30 with TRBJ1-1, with 8 bases aligning to TRBD1. This CDR3 comprises 14 residues. Germline V gene data show CDR1 as GTSNPN and CDR2 as SVGIG (reference sequence). V lost 2 bases, J lost 1 base, and 3 bases stayed unmatched. The CDR3 sequence: CAWSRTGRNTEAFF. The CDR3 DNA reads TGTGCCTGGAGTAGGACAGGGAGGAACACTGAAGCTTTCTTT.

V and J are TRBV3-1 and TRBJ1-5; D is undetermined. CDR3 size: 15 residues. V gave up 0 bases and J gave up 4 bases, with 10 bases separating them. Germline V gene sequence: CDR1 LGHDT, CDR2 YNNKEL (reference sequence). Written as DNA, the CDR3 is TGTGCCAGCAGCCAAGATATGGCCCAAAATCAGCCCCAGCATTTT. Translated, it gives CASSQDMAQNQPQHF.

In its sample, this clonotype was seen a few times. The rearrangement joins TRBV15 to TRBJ1-5; tentative D call: TRBD1 (5 bases). Germline loops: CDR1 LNHNV, CDR2 YYDKDF (reference sequence). This CDR3 contains 14 residues. V lost 7 bases to trimming and J lost 4 bases, with 14 bases between them. CDR3 region: CATNLGRVNQPQHF. CDR3 bases: TGTGCCACCAACCTCGGCAGGGTGAATCAGCCCCAGCATTTT.

This clonotype occurred a few times. The gene calls are TRBV5-1 and TRBJ2-1, with TRBD2 matching 8 bases. Germline V lookup: CDR1 SGHRS, CDR2 YFSETQ. This CDR3 has 13 amino acids. With 3 bases clipped from V and 6 bases from J, the junction kept 2 bases outside the gene matches. CDR3: CASSSGLGNEQFF. The CDR3 DNA follows: TGCGCCAGCAGCTCGGGACTAGGCAATGAGCAGTTCTTC. The whole variable domain, remainder taken from reference TRBV5-1 and TRBJ2-1, is KAGVTQTPRYLIKTRGQQVTLSCSPISGHRSVSWYQQTPGQGLQFLFEYFSETQRNKGNFPGRFSGRQFSNSRSEMNVSTLELGDSALYLCASSSGLGNEQFFGPGTRLTVL.

There are a few counts of this clonotype. The chain joins TRBV7-9 to TRBJ2-1; a possible D gene is TRBD2 (5 bases). CDR3 length: 13 amino acids. CDR1 is SEHNR and CDR2 is FQNEAQ in the germline V gene (reference sequence). Trimming left V 4 bases short and J 3 bases short, with 7 bases between. The CDR3 DNA reads as TGTGCCAGCAGCTACCGGGACTACAATGAGCAGTTCTTC. Protein product: CASSYRDYNEQFF.

V is TRBV20-1 and J is TRBJ2-1; TRBD2 matches 9 bases. Germline CDR1 and CDR2: DFQATT and SNEGSKA (reference sequence). This CDR3 has 16 residues. V was pared by 0 bases and J by 4 bases, with 7 bases of the junction left unmatched. CDR3 nucleotide sequence: TGCAGTGCTAGAGATGCCGCTAGCGGGATATACAATGAGCAGTTCTTC. It encodes CSARDAASGIYNEQFF.

V usage is TRBV27 and J usage is TRBJ2-2; possibly TRBD2 for D (7 bases). Germline CDR1 reads MNHEY; CDR2 reads SMNVEV (reference sequence). This CDR3 contains 14 residues. Trimming cost V 11 bases and J 4 bases, with 17 bases left between them. CDR3 loop: CACTLGGGTGELFF. CDR3 nucleotides: TGTGCCTGCACCTTGGGAGGGGGCACCGGGGAGCTGTTTTTT.

This clonotype was recorded a few times. This rearrangement joins TRBV28 to TRBJ1-2; unclear D gene. This CDR3 is built from 13 residues. The germline CDR1 and CDR2 sequences are MDHEN and SYDVKM. V lost 3 bases and J lost 8, with 13 bases in between. The CDR3 nucleotides read TGTGCCAGCAGTTTTCGCCCACCGGGGGGCTACACCTTC. Residues: CASSFRPPGGYTF.

The chain uses TRBV20-1 and TRBJ2-5; D is uncertain. The V end lost 5 bases, the J end lost 13 bases, and 11 bases lay between the germline ends. This CDR3 comprises 9 residues. The germline CDR1 and CDR2 sequences are DFQATT and SNEGSKA (reference sequence). As DNA, the CDR3 is TGCAGTGCTTGGCCCTCGCCGTACTTC. Its protein is CSAWPSPYF.

This clonotype has only a few counts. V usage is TRBV10-3 and J usage is TRBJ2-7; 14 bases match TRBD2. The CDR3 runs 15 residues. The junction had 6 bases not matched to a gene; V was cut back by 6 bases and J by 5 bases. Germline V CDR1 and CDR2: ENHRY, SYGVKD. CDR3: CAIRRLAGGPHEQYF. The DNA of the CDR3 is TGTGCCATCAGGAGACTAGCGGGAGGGCCCCACGAGCAGTACTTC.

The sample holds a few counts of this clonotype. V gene TRBV28 combines with J gene TRBJ2-1; D unclear. V lost 2 bases and J 4 bases, leaving 15 bases between the germline ends. Germline-derived CDR1 and CDR2 are MDHEN and SYDVKM. This CDR3 region has 16 residues. The CDR3 reads CASSLVGGVYYNEQFF. The CDR3 DNA reads TGTGCCAGCAGTTTAGTCGGCGGAGTATATTACAATGAGCAGTTCTTC. The variable domain in full, with the rest retrieved from reference TRBV28 and TRBJ2-1, is DVKVTQSSRYLVKRTGEKVFLECVQDMDHENMFWYRQDPGLGLRLIYFSYDVKMKEKGDIPEGYSVSREKKERFSLILESASTNQTSMYLCASSLVGGVYYNEQFFGPGTRLTVL.

This chain joins TRBV20-1 and TRBJ2-1; 14 bases align to TRBD2. V was clipped by 5 bases and J by 4 bases; unmatched bases: 10. This CDR3 has 17 amino acids. Per germline, CDR1 DFQATT and CDR2 SNEGSKA (reference sequence). The CDR3 is CSARKGLAGVGYNEQFF. For the CDR3, the DNA is TGCAGTGCTCGAAAGGGACTAGCGGGAGTAGGGTACAATGAGCAGTTCTTC.

The CDR3 loop reads CSATPGVSADTQYF. CDR3 nucleotides: TGCAGTGCTACCCCCGGCGTCAGCGCAGATACGCAGTATTTT. The V call is TRBV20-1, the J call TRBJ2-3; D remains unclear. Germline V gene lookup returns CDR1 DFQATT and CDR2 SNEGSKA (reference sequence). The length of the CDR3 is 14 residues. V was shortened by 4 bases and J by 4 bases, with 15 bases between the two germline ends.

The rearrangement joins TRBV10-3 to TRBJ2-5; D possibly matches TRBD1 or TRBD2 (6 bases each). Trimming left V 4 bases short and J 3 bases short, with 15 bases between. Germline V lookup: CDR1 ENHRY, CDR2 SYGVKD. The CDR3 is 15 residues long. CDR3 sequence: CAISGRGGPEETQYF. CDR3 sequence (DNA): TGTGCCATCAGTGGACGAGGGGGGCCTGAAGAGACCCAGTACTTC.

The V call is TRBV12-3 or TRBV12-4, the J call TRBJ2-7; no firm D call. Trimming pared 3 bases from V and 7 bases from J, leaving 10 bases between. This CDR3 contains 12 residues. This CDR3 is CASSFGHGEQYF. Here the CDR3 DNA reads TGTGCCAGCAGTTTCGGTCACGGGGAGCAGTACTTC.

The rearrangement links TRBV27 to TRBJ2-3; 10 bases map to TRBD2. Germline V gives CDR1 MNHEY, CDR2 SMNVEV (reference sequence). J gave up 6 bases and V 7 bases, and 16 bases lay outside the gene matches. The CDR3 totals 17 residues. The DNA for the CDR3 is TGTGCCAGCAATGCTTCCAGACTAGCGGGCGGGGTGGATACGCAGTATTTT. This gives the protein CASNASRLAGGVDTQYF.

The chain links TRBV6-2 or TRBV6-3 to TRBJ2-7; TRBD2 agrees at 8 bases. J was trimmed by 2 bases and V by 6 bases; bases with no gene match: 6. The CDR3 runs 14 residues. Germline values: CDR1 MNHEY, CDR2 SVGEGT. CDR3 sequence: CASRTIGGAYEQYF. In DNA form, the CDR3 reads TGTGCCAGCAGAACTATCGGGGGGGCCTACGAGCAGTACTTC.

Only a few counts were recorded for this clonotype. This rearrangement joins TRBV5-8 to TRBJ1-4; D not certain. The V gene's germline CDR1 is SGHTS and CDR2 YDEGEE. Deletions cut 0 bases from V and 2 bases from J, with 14 bases between. The CDR3 extends over 17 amino acids. CDR3 region: CASSLVVAPTTNEKLFF. Here the CDR3 DNA reads TGTGCCAGCAGCTTGGTGGTAGCCCCTACGACTAATGAAAAACTGTTTTTT.

The rearrangement joins TRBV20-1 to TRBJ2-1, with D perhaps matching TRBD2 (5 bases). CDR3 size: 14 residues. V lost 3 bases and J lost 0, with 9 bases in between. Germline V gene lookup returns CDR1 DFQATT and CDR2 SNEGSKA (reference sequence). This chain's CDR3 is CSASAAGSYNEQFF. The CDR3, as DNA: TGCAGTGCTAGTGCGGCGGGCTCCTACAATGAGCAGTTCTTC.